This T cell receptor beta chain was observed in a study of blood T cell repertoires in COVID-19. Study background: T cells, B-cell-depleted T cells, or PBMCs supplied cDNA or gDNA.

The CDR3 loop spans 13 amino acids. The germline V gene encodes CDR1 KGHSH and CDR2 LQKENI. V dropped 3 bases and J dropped 3; count of bases not matched to a gene: 0. All enrollees were about 18 to 100 years old and from approximately 25 US areas. Clinical history as reported by participants underpinned cohort assignment. In the source study's methods: Amplifying reference gene primers gave estimates of nucleated cell counts. Clones were sequenced by immunoSEQ multiplex PCR, and TCRdb holds only the in-frame ones, with some missing. V, J and clone size derive from that table, while D and trimming were established from the DNA sequence. The sample lists about 220,000 clones, roughly four fifths occurring once.

This TCR was recovered from a woman aged 55-75 years who had recovered from COVID-19. The rearrangement links TRBV18 to TRBJ2-5; 8 positions agree with TRBD1. Material: PBMCs or T cells enriched from blood (not recorded which). In nucleotides, the CDR3 is TGTGCCAGCTCACCGGACAGGGAAGAGACCCAGTACTTC. Translating gives CASSPDREETQYF. The whole variable domain, filled in from reference TRBV18 and TRBJ2-5, reads NAGVMQNPRHLVRRRGQEARLRCSPMKGHSHVYWYRQLPEEGLKFMVYLQKENIIDESGMPKERFSAEFPKEGPSILRIQQVVRGDSAAYFCASSPDREETQYFGPGTRLLVL.